This T cell receptor (beta chain) appears in the sequencing data of a study of blood T cell repertoires in COVID-19. Study as a whole: The study drew acute and convalescent COVID-19 samples from the United States, Italy and Spain.

V was pared by 3 bases and J by 4 bases, with 13 bases between. The CDR3 extends over 14 amino acids. The germline V gene encodes CDR1 SGDLS and CDR2 YYNGEE. In the original processing: From reference gene primer amplification, estimates of nucleated cell counts were derived. Profiled with immunoSEQ multiplex PCR; TCRdb holds only in-frame clones, not every one. That table furnishes V, J and clone size, whereas the DNA furnished D and trimming. The sample records 380,000 or so clones, 70% to 90% being singletons. This receptor was obtained from a man younger than 40 who had recovered from COVID-19. Material: PBMCs or T cells enriched from blood (not recorded which). V gene TRBV9 combines with J gene TRBJ1-2; possible D gene TRBD1, 6 bases. CDR3 protein: CASSENSGAYGYTF. CDR3 nucleotide sequence: TGTGCCAGCAGCGAAAACTCAGGGGCCTATGGCTACACCTTC.